The clone carrying this TCR beta chain was picked up a small number of times. The source of the sample is a study of blood T cell repertoires in COVID-19. Some clones are missing from TCRdb's copy, which holds only in-frame ones; the method was immunoSEQ multiplex PCR. The sample lists about 77,000 clones, about nine tenths seen once, with 16% in the top ten. The CDR3 is 17 amino acids. Per germline, CDR1 LGHNA and CDR2 YSLEER. The junction had 3 bases not matched to a gene; V was cut back by 2 bases and J by 3 bases. This TCR came from a woman older than 75 with active or convalescent COVID-19. Sequencing was performed on peripheral blood. The V gene is TRBV4-3, the J gene TRBJ2-2; 13 bases match TRBD2. This CDR3 is CASSQPLAGGHTGELFF. For the CDR3, the DNA is TGCGCCAGCAGCCAACCACTAGCGGGGGGGCACACCGGGGAGCTGTTTTTT.